Listed below are T cell receptor beta chains from one sample, sequenced in a study of blood T cell repertoires in COVID-19. Clones were sequenced by immunoSEQ multiplex PCR, and TCRdb holds only the in-frame ones, with some missing. The data contain over 250,000 clones, approximately 90% of them singletons. The sequenced material came from peripheral blood. Receptor source: a woman aged 50 to 65 with COVID-19, enrolled during active disease. Both conserved end residues are part of each CDR3. D genes are given only for firm matches. Clone size is stated in some rows and not others, as once, few, many or a class when expanded.

v_gene	d_gene	abundance	j_gene	CDR3aa	CDR3nt
TRBV7-2	TRBD2	once	TRBJ2-3	CASSLGREGTQYF	TGTGCCAGCAGCTTGGGTCGGGAGGGGACGCAGTATTTT
TRBV10-1	-	-	TRBJ2-3	CASSDPGSTDTQYF	TGCGCCAGCAGTGACCCCGGGAGTACAGATACGCAGTATTTT
TRBV5-8	TRBD1	once	TRBJ1-1	CAARDRSAEAFF	TGTGCCGCCCGGGACAGATCTGCTGAAGCTTTCTTT
TRBV5-6	TRBD1	few	TRBJ1-5	CASSSGQGSNQPQHF	TGTGCCAGCAGCTCCGGACAGGGAAGCAATCAGCCCCAGCATTTT
TRBV5-1	-	once	TRBJ1-4	CASSPDRFGGVNEKLFF	TGCGCCAGCAGCCCCGACAGGTTTGGGGGGGTCAATGAAAAACTGTTTTTT
TRBV7-2	-	-	TRBJ2-1	CASSFESAYNEQFF	TGTGCCAGCAGCTTTGAGTCGGCCTACAATGAGCAGTTCTTC
TRBV18	-	-	TRBJ2-5	CASSPTGQETQYF	TGTGCCAGCTCACCAACCGGCCAAGAGACCCAGTACTTC
TRBV7-9	-	-	TRBJ2-4	CASSLGLQGRGKNIQYF	TGTGCCAGCAGCTTGGGACTACAGGGACGGGGCAAAAACATTCAGTACTTC
TRBV29-1	-	once	TRBJ2-5	CSVEDGGGKYF	TGCAGCGTTGAAGACGGCGGGGGCAAGTACTTC
TRBV9	TRBD1	-	TRBJ2-7	CASSVGVGWDRGKHEQYF	TGTGCCAGCAGCGTAGGAGTTGGGTGGGACAGGGGGAAACACGAGCAGTACTTC
TRBV6-1	TRBD2	-	TRBJ2-1	CASSEGGGRRHEQFF	TGTGCCAGCAGTGAAGGCGGCGGGAGACGGCATGAGCAGTTCTTC
TRBV6-1	-	once	TRBJ1-6	CASSEARVVGSYNSPLHF	TGTGCCAGCAGTGAAGCGAGGGTGGTGGGCTCCTATAATTCACCCCTCCACTTT
TRBV21-1	-	-	TRBJ2-1	CASSNRGSSYNEQFF	TGTGCCAGCAGCAACAGGGGGAGCTCCTACAATGAGCAGTTCTTC
TRBV7-9	TRBD2	once	TRBJ2-1	CASSLVLAGEDEQFF	TGTGCCAGCAGCTTAGTGTTAGCGGGAGAAGATGAGCAGTTCTTC
TRBV6-4	-	-	TRBJ2-2	CASRLVFDTGELFF	TGTGCCAGCAGACTTGTTTTCGACACCGGGGAGCTGTTTTTT
TRBV5-1	-	few	TRBJ2-7	CASSLASERQYF	TGCGCCAGCAGCTTGGCTAGTGAGCGACAGTACTTC
TRBV29-1	-	-	TRBJ2-7	CSVMTGYEQYF	TGCAGCGTCATGACAGGCTACGAGCAGTACTTC
TRBV5-1	-	-	TRBJ2-1	CASSLELPGDEQFF	TGCGCCAGCAGCTTGGAACTACCCGGGGATGAGCAGTTCTTC
TRBV7-8	TRBD1	few	TRBJ1-6	CASSSRDSYNSPLHF	TGTGCCAGCAGCTCGCGGGACAGCTATAATTCACCCCTCCACTTT
TRBV5-1	-	-	TRBJ1-1	CASSLATGGEAFF	TGCGCCAGCAGCTTGGCTACTGGGGGCGAAGCTTTCTTT
TRBV19	TRBD2	-	TRBJ2-7	CASSPLLAGGYEQYF	TGTGCCAGTAGCCCCCTACTAGCGGGAGGCTACGAGCAGTACTTC
TRBV27	TRBD1	-	TRBJ1-2	CASGLRQGFYGYTF	TGTGCCAGCGGCTTACGACAGGGATTCTATGGCTACACCTTC
TRBV10-3	-	-	TRBJ1-6	CATEDSKNSPLHF	TGTGCCACCGAGGACAGTAAAAATTCACCCCTCCACTTT
TRBV11-2	TRBD1	-	TRBJ1-2	CASSLDPGQGSHYGYTF	TGTGCCAGCAGCTTAGATCCCGGACAGGGCTCCCACTATGGCTACACCTTC
TRBV6-6	TRBD1	-	TRBJ1-5	CASSLTGLGNQPQHF	TGTGCCAGCAGTTTGACAGGGCTTGGCAATCAGCCCCAGCATTTT
TRBV7-9	-	-	TRBJ1-4	CASSHTGTLGEKLFF	TGTGCCAGCAGTCATACCGGGACACTGGGCGAAAAACTGTTTTTT
TRBV2	-	-	TRBJ1-1	CASSEDWNTEAFF	TGTGCCAGCAGTGAAGACTGGAACACTGAAGCTTTCTTT
TRBV5-5	TRBD2	-	TRBJ2-3	CASRSGTTILDTQYF	TGTGCCAGCAGGTCCGGGACTACAATCCTAGATACGCAGTATTTT
TRBV6-5	TRBD2	-	TRBJ2-1	CASMTSGKYNEQFF	TGTGCCAGCATGACTAGCGGCAAATATAATGAGCAGTTCTTC
TRBV19	TRBD1	once	TRBJ1-3	CASSMGQVGNTIYF	TGTGCCAGTAGTATGGGACAGGTTGGAAACACCATATATTTT
TRBV9	TRBD1	-	TRBJ1-2	CASSVLPGQGVGGYTF	TGTGCCAGCAGCGTTCTACCGGGACAGGGGGTAGGAGGCTACACCTTC
TRBV11-2	-	-	TRBJ2-1	CASSLVGRQGYNEQFF	TGTGCCAGCAGCTTAGTTGGGCGCCAGGGCTACAATGAGCAGTTCTTC
TRBV7-9	-	-	TRBJ2-1	CASSQSETWGEQFF	TGTGCCAGCAGCCAGAGCGAGACTTGGGGCGAGCAGTTCTTC
TRBV6-5	-	-	TRBJ2-6	CASSRTGANVLTF	TGTGCCAGCAGCAGAACTGGGGCCAACGTCCTGACTTTC
TRBV19	-	once	TRBJ2-6	CASSTSRAGAAGANVLTF	TGTGCCAGTAGTACGTCCAGGGCAGGGGCGGCCGGGGCCAACGTCCTGACTTTC
TRBV7-7	-	-	TRBJ2-5	CASSPDLRWTAQETQYF	TGTGCCAGCAGCCCGGATCTCCGGTGGACAGCACAAGAGACCCAGTACTTC
TRBV19	TRBD1	-	TRBJ1-1	CASTSQTGVMNTEAFF	TGTGCCAGTACCTCACAGACAGGGGTAATGAACACTGAAGCTTTCTTT
TRBV11-2	TRBD2	-	TRBJ2-7	CASSSTTSGRPHEQYF	TGTGCCAGCAGCTCAACGACTAGCGGGAGACCCCACGAGCAGTACTTC
TRBV9	-	-	TRBJ2-1	CASSAGRFNEQFF	TGTGCCAGCAGCGCAGGGCGCTTCAATGAGCAGTTCTTC
TRBV5-6	-	-	TRBJ2-7	CASSSTGTDNYEQYF	TGTGCCAGCAGCTCGACCGGGACTGATAACTACGAGCAGTACTTC
TRBV18	-	-	TRBJ1-5	CASSPTGTPYSNQPQHF	TGTGCCAGCTCACCCACCGGGACACCGTATAGCAATCAGCCCCAGCATTTT
TRBV4-3	TRBD1	-	TRBJ2-1	CASSQETGRDEQFF	TGCGCCAGCAGCCAAGAGACAGGGCGGGATGAGCAGTTCTTC
TRBV6-5	-	-	TRBJ2-5	CASSSSGAETQYF	TGTGCCAGCAGTTCCTCAGGGGCTGAGACCCAGTACTTC
TRBV14	TRBD1	-	TRBJ2-1	CASSLTDRRRNEQFF	TGTGCCAGCAGCCTCACGGACAGGAGGCGCAATGAGCAGTTCTTC
TRBV4-1	TRBD2	-	TRBJ2-3	CASSQDPAGVSDTQYF	TGCGCCAGCAGCCAAGATCCAGCGGGAGTCAGTGATACGCAGTATTTT
TRBV28	TRBD1	few	TRBJ2-3	CASSFRQGVDTQYF	TGTGCCAGCAGTTTCCGGCAGGGGGTTGATACGCAGTATTTT
TRBV7-9	TRBD1	-	TRBJ1-1	CASSPKGGAGTEAFF	TGTGCCAGCAGCCCAAAAGGGGGCGCAGGCACTGAAGCTTTCTTT
TRBV20-1	TRBD2	-	TRBJ2-3	CSASLSGRATDTQYF	TGCAGTGCTAGTCTCAGCGGGAGGGCAACAGATACGCAGTATTTT
TRBV5-1	-	-	TRBJ1-1	CASSFIPTGKNTEAFF	TGCGCCAGCAGCTTCATACCCACAGGGAAAAACACTGAAGCTTTCTTT
TRBV24-1	-	-	TRBJ2-2	CATSDSARGWTGELFF	TGTGCCACCAGTGATTCGGCCAGGGGTTGGACCGGGGAGCTGTTTTTT
TRBV18	TRBD1	-	TRBJ2-7	CASSPNPGQVGYEQYF	TGTGCCAGCTCACCTAACCCGGGACAGGTTGGCTACGAGCAGTACTTC
TRBV6-1	-	-	TRBJ1-2	CASSEPRDWGSYTF	TGTGCCAGCAGTGAGCCCCGGGACTGGGGAAGCTACACCTTC
TRBV7-2	-	-	TRBJ1-2	CASSSLGIKDWYGYTF	TGTGCCAGCAGCTCTCTTGGCATCAAAGATTGGTATGGCTACACCTTC